These T cell receptor beta chains were read from a single sample in a study of radiotherapy plus CTLA-4 blockade in lung cancer. Sequenced by immunoSEQ multiplex PCR; TCRdb stores in-frame clones only, minus some. The sample consists of more than 60,000 clones, roughly 76% of them appearing once. The input for sequencing was peripheral blood, taken from a patient treated with radiotherapy plus ipilimumab. Receptor source: a human donor with non-small cell lung cancer who had a complete response to radiotherapy plus ipilimumab. Both conserved end residues are part of each CDR3. D genes are given only for firm matches. Not all rows give a size; the values are once, few, many and, for expanded clones, a class.

.,TRBV7-2,TRBJ1-4,.,CASSLVMTATNEKLFF,TGTGCCAGCAGCTTAGTTATGACAGCAACTAATGAAAAACTGTTTTTT
.,TRBV28,TRBJ2-7,few,CATTPGRDYEQYF,TGTGCCACAACTCCCGGCAGGGACTACGAGCAGTACTTC
.,TRBV28,TRBJ2-4,few,CASSALAAKNIQYF,TGTGCCAGCAGTGCGCTAGCTGCCAAAAACATTCAGTACTTC
TRBD1,TRBV10-3,TRBJ1-2,.,CAIRGTGDYGYTF,TGTGCCATCAGAGGGACAGGGGACTACGGCTACACCTTC
.,TRBV2,TRBJ1-2,.,CASSPRDTGQDYGYTF,TGTGCCAGCAGTCCACGCGATACAGGGCAAGACTATGGCTACACCTTC
.,TRBV6-6,TRBJ2-7,.,CASSLWRGVAEQYF,TGTGCCAGCAGTTTGTGGCGGGGTGTCGCCGAGCAGTACTTC
TRBD1,TRBV7-9,TRBJ2-5,few,CASRQGETQYF,TGTGCCAGCAGACAGGGGGAGACCCAGTACTTC
.,TRBV7-2,TRBJ1-2,few,CASSLDRNDGYTF,TGTGCCAGCAGCCTGGACAGAAATGACGGCTACACCTTC
.,TRBV9,TRBJ2-3,.,CASSVRAIGTDTQYF,TGTGCCAGCAGCGTTCGAGCGATCGGCACAGATACGCAGTATTTT
TRBD1,TRBV29-1,TRBJ1-1,.,CSVERQGWDTEAFF,TGCAGCGTTGAGAGACAGGGGTGGGACACTGAAGCTTTCTTT
TRBD1,TRBV5-4,TRBJ1-1,few,CASSAYRGLNTEAFF,TGTGCCAGCAGCGCATACAGGGGCCTGAACACTGAAGCTTTCTTT
TRBD1,TRBV6-6,TRBJ2-1,.,CASFKGTGIYNEQFF,TGTGCCAGCTTCAAGGGGACAGGGATTTACAATGAGCAGTTCTTC
TRBD1,TRBV11-3,TRBJ2-2,few,CASSSQGTGELFF,TGTGCCAGCAGCTCACAGGGGACCGGGGAGCTGTTTTTT
TRBD2,TRBV2,TRBJ2-7,.,CASSLTSGSLYEQYF,TGTGCCAGCAGTCTTACTAGCGGGAGCCTCTACGAGCAGTACTTC
.,TRBV21-1,TRBJ2-3,.,CASTVGLVDTDTQYF,TGTGCCAGCACCGTGGGACTAGTGGATACAGATACGCAGTATTTT
TRBD2,TRBV5-3,TRBJ2-1,.,CARSLLGLAGGPWCYNEQFF,TGTGCCAGAAGCCTGCTGGGACTAGCGGGAGGGCCTTGGTGCTACAATGAGCAGTTCTTC